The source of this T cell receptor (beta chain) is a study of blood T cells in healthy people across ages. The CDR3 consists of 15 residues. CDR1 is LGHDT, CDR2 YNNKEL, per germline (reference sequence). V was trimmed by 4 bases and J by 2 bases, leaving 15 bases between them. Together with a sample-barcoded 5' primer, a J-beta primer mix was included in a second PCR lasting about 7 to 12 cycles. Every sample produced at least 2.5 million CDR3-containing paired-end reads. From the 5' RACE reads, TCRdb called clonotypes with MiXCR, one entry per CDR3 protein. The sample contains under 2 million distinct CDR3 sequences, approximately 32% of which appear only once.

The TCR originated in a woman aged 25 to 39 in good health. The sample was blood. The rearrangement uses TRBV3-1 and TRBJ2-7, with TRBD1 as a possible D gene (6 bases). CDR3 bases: TGTGCCAGCAGCCCCGAAGGGGGAGCTACCTACGAGCAGTACTTC. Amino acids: CASSPEGGATYEQYF.